Listed below are T cell receptor beta chains from one sample, sequenced in a study of T-cell memory formation after mild COVID-19. In TCRdb, the 5' RACE reads were re-called with MiXCR into one record per CDR3 protein. The repertoire holds hundreds of thousands of distinct CDR3 sequences, with approximately 20% as singletons. What was sequenced was PBMCs or a T cell subset sorted from them (not recorded which). The source is an adult woman who had mild COVID-19 (a few samples of this study predate the infection). Cell type and time point are not known. CDR3s include the opening cysteine and the closing phenylalanine or tryptophan.

TRBJ2-1	TRBV12-3/TRBV12-4	CASSFSSLSYNEQFF
TRBJ1-6	TRBV9	CASSVLREGSPLHF
TRBJ2-1	TRBV18	CASSPLSGGNEQFF
TRBJ2-7	TRBV3-1	CASSQAGTGEGGEQYF
TRBJ1-2	TRBV7-9	CASRGDLYGYTF
TRBJ2-5	TRBV7-9	CASSSSPAGVEAQYF
TRBJ2-2	TRBV6-5	CASSYGRGITGELFF
TRBJ1-2	TRBV7-9	CASLLAHGYTF
TRBJ2-2	TRBV12-3/TRBV12-4	CASSLWLAGVNTGELFF
TRBJ2-3	TRBV12-3/TRBV12-4	CASSLAGGHHTQYF
TRBJ2-3	TRBV5-4	CASSPTGGYTDTQYF
TRBJ1-3	TRBV5-5	CASRAVHSGNTIYF
TRBJ2-5	TRBV30	CAWSLGGRTETQYF
TRBJ2-2	TRBV19	CASSITGGWTGELFF
TRBJ2-5	TRBV12-3/TRBV12-4	CASSPQTLAGGLETQYF
TRBJ2-7	TRBV24-1	CATSLSGVEQYF
TRBJ2-7	TRBV6-5	CASSDSGRTSYEQYF
TRBJ2-7	TRBV10-3	CAISDGGGPSYEQYF
TRBJ2-7	TRBV5-4	CASSKPGTAYEQYF
TRBJ2-3	TRBV6-5	CASGHSNDGDTQYF
TRBJ2-5	TRBV24-1	CATSDRHIDRETQYF
TRBJ2-3	TRBV20-1	CSARVLVSDTQYF
TRBJ2-4	TRBV18	CASSPDNIQYF
TRBJ2-5	TRBV11-2	CASSFQRGTQYF